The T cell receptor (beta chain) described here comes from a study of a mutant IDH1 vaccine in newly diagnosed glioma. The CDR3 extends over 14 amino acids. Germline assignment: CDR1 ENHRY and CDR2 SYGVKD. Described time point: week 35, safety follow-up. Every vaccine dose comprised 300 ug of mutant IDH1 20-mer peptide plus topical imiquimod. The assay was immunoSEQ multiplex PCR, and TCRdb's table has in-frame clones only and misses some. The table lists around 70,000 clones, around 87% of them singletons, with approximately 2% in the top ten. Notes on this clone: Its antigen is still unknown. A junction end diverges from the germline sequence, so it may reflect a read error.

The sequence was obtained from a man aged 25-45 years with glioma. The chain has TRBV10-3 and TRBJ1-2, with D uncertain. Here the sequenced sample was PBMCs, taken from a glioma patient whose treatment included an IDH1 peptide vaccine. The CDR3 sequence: CASSEVEVNYGYTF. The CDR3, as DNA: TGTGCCAGCAGTGAAGTCGAGGTTAACTATGGCTACACCTTC.